One T cell receptor (beta chain) is described in this entry. The antigen is unknown. These data are taken from a study of T cell responses to AZD1222 COVID-19 vaccine. Whole-study findings and limits: When two AZD1222 doses had been given, Spike-specific TCR breadth and depth rose.

V dropped 2 bases and J dropped 3 bases, with 11 bases sitting between them. The CDR3 sequence is 15 residues long. CDR1 and CDR2 (germline): SGHAT, FQNNGV. The table came from immunoSEQ multiplex PCR; TCRdb's copy has only in-frame clones and leaves some out. The profile shows around 150,000 clones, about 88% of them singletons. This material consisted of peripheral blood, taken on day 0 of AZD1222 vaccination. This clonotype was obtained from an adult in good health. The genes are TRBV11-2 and TRBJ2-1, with D hard to call. CDR3 DNA: TGTGCCAGCAGCTTAATGGCGACCGGCTACAATGAGCAGTTCTTC. This sequence encodes CASSLMATGYNEQFF.